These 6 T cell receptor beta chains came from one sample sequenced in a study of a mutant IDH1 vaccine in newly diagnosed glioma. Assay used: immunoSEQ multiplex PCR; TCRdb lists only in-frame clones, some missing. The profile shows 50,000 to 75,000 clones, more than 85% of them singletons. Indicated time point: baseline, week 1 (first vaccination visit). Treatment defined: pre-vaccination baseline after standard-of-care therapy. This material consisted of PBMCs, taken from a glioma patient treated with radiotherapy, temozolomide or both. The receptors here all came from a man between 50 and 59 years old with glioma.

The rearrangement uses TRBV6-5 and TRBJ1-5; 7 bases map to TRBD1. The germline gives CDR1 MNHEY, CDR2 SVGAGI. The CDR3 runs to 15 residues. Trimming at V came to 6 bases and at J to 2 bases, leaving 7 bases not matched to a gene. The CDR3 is CASRVDRDGNQPQHF. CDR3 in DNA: TGTGCCAGCAGGGTCGACAGGGATGGCAATCAGCCCCAGCATTTT.

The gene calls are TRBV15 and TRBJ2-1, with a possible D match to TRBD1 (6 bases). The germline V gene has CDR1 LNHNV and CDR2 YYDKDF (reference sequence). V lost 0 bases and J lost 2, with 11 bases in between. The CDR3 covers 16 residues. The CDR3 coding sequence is TGTGCCACCAGCAGAGAAGGGGGTTCGGCCTACAATGAGCAGTTCTTC. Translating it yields CATSREGGSAYNEQFF.

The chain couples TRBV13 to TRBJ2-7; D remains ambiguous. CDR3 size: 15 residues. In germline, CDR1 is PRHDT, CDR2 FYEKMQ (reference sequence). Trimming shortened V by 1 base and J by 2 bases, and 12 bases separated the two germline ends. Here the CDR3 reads CASSLVGEIPYEQYF. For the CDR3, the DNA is TGTGCCAGCAGCTTAGTGGGTGAGATCCCCTACGAGCAGTACTTC.

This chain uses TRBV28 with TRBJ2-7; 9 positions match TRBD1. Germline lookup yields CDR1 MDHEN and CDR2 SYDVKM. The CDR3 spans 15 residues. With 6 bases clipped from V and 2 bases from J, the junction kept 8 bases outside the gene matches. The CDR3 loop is CASRLQGQGTYEQYF. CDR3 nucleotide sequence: TGTGCCAGCAGGCTGCAGGGACAGGGCACCTACGAGCAGTACTTC.

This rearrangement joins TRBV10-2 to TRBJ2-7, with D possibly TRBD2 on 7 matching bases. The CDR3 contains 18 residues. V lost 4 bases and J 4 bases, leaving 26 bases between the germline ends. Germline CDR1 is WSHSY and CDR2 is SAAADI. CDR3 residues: CASSVGLRQAGVRYEQYF. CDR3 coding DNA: TGCGCCAGCAGTGTCGGATTACGACAGGCGGGAGTTCGGTACGAGCAGTACTTC.

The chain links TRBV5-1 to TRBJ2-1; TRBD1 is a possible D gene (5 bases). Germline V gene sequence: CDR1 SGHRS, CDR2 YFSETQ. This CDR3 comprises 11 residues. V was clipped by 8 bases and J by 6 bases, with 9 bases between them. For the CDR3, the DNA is TGCGCCAGTCAGGGCCGCAATGAGCAGTTCTTC. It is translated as CASQGRNEQFF.